The 8 T cell receptor beta chains given below trace back to one sample, sequenced in a study of tumor-infiltrating lymphocytes in oesophageal squamous cell carcinoma. TCRdb reprocessed the PCR reads via MiXCR and lists one record per CDR3 protein. The sample records 16,000 or so distinct CDR3 sequences, about half being singletons. The specimen sequenced was esophageal tumor tissue. All receptors derive from a male donor with esophageal squamous cell carcinoma.

This chain links TRBV20-1 with TRBJ1-5; TRBD1 might be the D (5 bases). This CDR3 comprises 14 residues. Germline loops: CDR1 DFQATT, CDR2 SNEGSKA (reference sequence). Trimming pared 1 base from V and 2 bases from J, leaving 9 bases between. CDR3 amino acids: CSARAGSGNQPQHF. The CDR3 DNA sequence: TGCAGTGCTAGAGCAGGGTCCGGCAATCAGCCCCAGCATTTT.

This clonotype appeared many times. V gene TRBV7-8 combines with J gene TRBJ2-5, with 8 positions matching TRBD1. This CDR3 spans 13 amino acids. Losses at the gene ends were 6 bases for V and 11 bases for J; bases not matched to a gene: 11. Germline lookup yields CDR1 SGHVS and CDR2 FQNEAQ. In DNA, the CDR3 is TGTGCCAGCAGTTCGGACAGGGACGGTGAGCAGTACTTC. Protein product: CASSSDRDGEQYF.

This rearrangement joins TRBV7-2 to TRBJ2-3; maybe TRBD2 (5 bases). The V gene's germline CDR1 is SGHTA and CDR2 FQGNSA. The CDR3 is made up of 14 amino acids. The V end was cut by 4 bases, the J end by 7 bases, with 15 bases between. The CDR3 loop is CASSSVGNVNTQYF. CDR3 DNA sequence: TGTGCCAGCAGCTCGGTCGGGAACGTGAATACGCAGTATTTT.

This clonotype was observed at least ten times. The chain employs TRBV24-1 and TRBJ2-6; a possible D gene is TRBD1 (5 bases). V was shortened by 0 bases and J by 1 base, with 6 bases between the two germline ends. Germline loops: CDR1 KGHDR, CDR2 SFDVKD. There are 16 residues in the CDR3. The CDR3 nucleotides read TGTGCCACCAGTGATTTGAGGGGTTCTGGGGCCAACGTCCTGACTTTC. The encoded protein is CATSDLRGSGANVLTF.

The gene calls are TRBV11-3 and TRBJ2-7; perhaps TRBD2 as D (6 bases). Germline CDR1 SGHNT, CDR2 YENEEA. This CDR3 contains 15 residues. Trimming shortened V by 4 bases and J by 7 bases, and 20 bases separated the two germline ends. The CDR3 sequence: CASSSTGRGTNEQYF. The CDR3 nucleotides read TGTGCCAGCAGCTCCACGGGGCGGGGAACCAATGAGCAGTACTTC.

This clonotype was seen a single time. This chain links TRBV6-8 with TRBJ2-1; TRBD1 might be the D (6 bases). This CDR3 has 15 amino acids. Germline V gene data show CDR1 as MNHGY and CDR2 as SAAAGT. V lost 5 bases, J lost 3 bases, and 14 bases lay in between. The CDR3 region is CASSPDRTGYNEQFF. The CDR3 coding sequence is TGTGCCAGCAGTCCCGACAGGACGGGCTACAATGAGCAGTTCTTC.

About this clonotype: An end of the junction does not agree with germline; a read error may underlie this. J is TRBJ2-5 and V is TRBV5-3, with D tentatively TRBD1 (6 bases). TRBV5-3 qualifies as an ORF whose function is uncertain. The CDR3 is made up of 14 amino acids. The CDR3 sequence is CASSLSGAPKTQYF. CDR3 DNA: TGTGCCAGCAGCTTATCAGGGGCTCCAAAGACCCAGTACTTC.

Comment on this clonotype: The CDR3 does not close with the conserved phenylalanine or tryptophan, likely indicating a read error. Because the CDR3's place on the DNA is in doubt, the DNA is left out and the CDR3 is given as listed by TCRdb. The J gene is TRBJ2-3, the V gene TRBV7-2; the table's D gene call, TRBD1, was not cross checked with the DNA. The CDR3 adds up to 19 amino acids, both ends counted. CDR1 and CDR2 from the germline V gene are SGHTA and FQGNSA. The CDR3 is CASSSPYRVLSGETQYFGP.